This T cell receptor (beta chain) is from a study of OX40 agonist ivuxolimab in advanced cancers. This clone was observed a handful of times. The sampling schedule covered blood at baseline, cycle 4 day 1, and cycle 7 day 1. Germline assignment: CDR1 SGHTA and CDR2 FQGNSA. Between the trimmed V and J ends, which lost 5 bases and 2 bases, there was a span of 9 bases. The CDR3 is 13 amino acids. The assay was immunoSEQ multiplex PCR, and TCRdb's table has in-frame clones only and misses some. The sample includes over 40,000 clones, approximately 83% of them seen just once. The starting material was CD4+ or CD8+ T cells sorted from blood, obtained in a trial of the OX40 agonist ivuxolimab. V and J are TRBV7-2 and TRBJ1-2; perhaps TRBD1 as D (5 bases). This TCR came from an adult with an advanced solid tumor such as melanoma, head and neck, liver or kidney cancer. CDR3: CASSPTANYGYTF. CDR3 in DNA: TGTGCCAGCAGCCCGACAGCGAACTATGGCTACACCTTC.